This T cell receptor (beta chain) was captured in a study of Ad26.COV2.S vaccination and SARS-CoV-2 variants. Per germline, CDR1 SGHVS and CDR2 FQNEAQ. V dropped 1 base and J dropped 2 bases, with 3 bases sitting between them. This CDR3 is built from 13 residues. Some clones are missing from TCRdb's copy, which holds only in-frame ones; the method was immunoSEQ multiplex PCR. The sample contains some 350,000 clones, just over 90% of which appear only once. Study-wide findings and caveats: Analyses of TCR breadth and depth may have underestimated total T cell responses.

On this clone: The antigen remains unidentified.

This clonotype was obtained from a human donor who had recovered from COVID-19. V gene TRBV7-8 combines with J gene TRBJ2-1, with no clear D. The sequenced sample was peripheral blood, obtained after recovery from COVID-19. Here the CDR3 reads CASSLGTYNEQFF. The DNA of the CDR3 is TGTGCCAGCAGCTTAGGTACCTACAATGAGCAGTTCTTC. The whole variable domain, remainder taken from reference TRBV7-8 and TRBJ2-1, is GAGVSQSPRYKVAKRGQDVALRCDPISGHVSLFWYQQALGQGPEFLTYFQNEAQLDKSGLPSDRFFAERPEGSVSTLKIQRTQQEDSAVYLCASSLGTYNEQFFGPGTRLTVL.